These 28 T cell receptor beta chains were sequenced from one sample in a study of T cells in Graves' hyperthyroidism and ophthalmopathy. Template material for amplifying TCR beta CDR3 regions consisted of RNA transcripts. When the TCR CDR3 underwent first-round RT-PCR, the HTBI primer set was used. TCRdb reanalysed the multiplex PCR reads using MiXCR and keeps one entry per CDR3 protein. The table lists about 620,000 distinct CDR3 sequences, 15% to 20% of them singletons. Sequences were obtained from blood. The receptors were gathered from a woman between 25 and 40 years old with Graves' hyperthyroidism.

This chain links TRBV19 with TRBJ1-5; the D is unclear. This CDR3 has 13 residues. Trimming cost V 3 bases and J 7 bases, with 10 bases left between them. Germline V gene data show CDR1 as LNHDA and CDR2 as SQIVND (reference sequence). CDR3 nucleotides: TGTGCCAGTAGTATTCAGGATACGCAGCCCCAGCATTTT. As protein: CASSIQDTQPQHF.

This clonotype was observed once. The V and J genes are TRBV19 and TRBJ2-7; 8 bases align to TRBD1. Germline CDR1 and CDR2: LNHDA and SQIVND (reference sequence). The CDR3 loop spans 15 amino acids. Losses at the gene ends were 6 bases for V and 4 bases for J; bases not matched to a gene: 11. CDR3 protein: CASRTTGTGVYEQYF. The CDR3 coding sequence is TGTGCCAGTAGGACCACCGGGACAGGAGTATACGAGCAGTACTTC.

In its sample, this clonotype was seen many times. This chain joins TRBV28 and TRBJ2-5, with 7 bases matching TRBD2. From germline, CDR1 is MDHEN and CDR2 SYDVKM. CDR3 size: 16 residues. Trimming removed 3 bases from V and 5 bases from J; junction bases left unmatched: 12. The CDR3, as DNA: TGTGCCAGCAGTTTGGAACTAGCGTACCGTCGGGAGACCCAGTACTTC. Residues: CASSLELAYRRETQYF.

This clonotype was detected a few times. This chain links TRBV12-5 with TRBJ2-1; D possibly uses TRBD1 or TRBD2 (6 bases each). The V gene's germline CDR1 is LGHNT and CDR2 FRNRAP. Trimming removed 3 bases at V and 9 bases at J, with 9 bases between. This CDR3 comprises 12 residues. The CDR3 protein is CASGLRGAEQFF. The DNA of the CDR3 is TGTGCTAGTGGTTTAAGGGGGGCTGAGCAGTTCTTC.

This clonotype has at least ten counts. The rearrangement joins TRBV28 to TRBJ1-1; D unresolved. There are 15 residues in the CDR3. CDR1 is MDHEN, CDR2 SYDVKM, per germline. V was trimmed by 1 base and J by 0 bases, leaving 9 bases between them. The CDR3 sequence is CASSLYRNLNTEAFF. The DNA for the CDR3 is TGTGCCAGCAGTTTATACAGAAACCTGAACACTGAAGCTTTCTTT. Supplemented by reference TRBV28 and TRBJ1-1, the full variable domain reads DVKVTQSSRYLVKRTGEKVFLECVQDMDHENMFWYRQDPGLGLRLIYFSYDVKMKEKGDIPEGYSVSREKKERFSLILESASTNQTSMYLCASSLYRNLNTEAFFGQGTRLTVV.

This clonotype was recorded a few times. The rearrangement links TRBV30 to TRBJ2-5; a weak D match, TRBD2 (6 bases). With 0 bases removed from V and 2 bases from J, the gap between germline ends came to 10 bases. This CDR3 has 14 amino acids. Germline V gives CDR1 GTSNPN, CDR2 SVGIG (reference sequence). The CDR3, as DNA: TGTGCCTGGAGTGTACGGAGGGGACAAGAGACCCAGTACTTC. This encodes CAWSVRRGQETQYF.

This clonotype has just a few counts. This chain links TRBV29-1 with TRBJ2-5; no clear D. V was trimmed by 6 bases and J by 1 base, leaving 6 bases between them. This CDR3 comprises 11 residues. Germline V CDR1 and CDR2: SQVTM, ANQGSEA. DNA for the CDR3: TGCAGCGTGGTAGTCCAAGAGACCCAGTACTTC. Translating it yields CSVVVQETQYF.

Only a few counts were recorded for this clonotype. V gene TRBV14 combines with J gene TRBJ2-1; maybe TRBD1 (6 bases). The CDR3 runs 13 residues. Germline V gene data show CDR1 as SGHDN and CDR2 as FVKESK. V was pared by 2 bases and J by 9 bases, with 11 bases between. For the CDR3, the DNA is TGTGCCAGCAGCCAAAACAGGGCTAGTGAGCAGTTCTTC. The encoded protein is CASSQNRASEQFF.

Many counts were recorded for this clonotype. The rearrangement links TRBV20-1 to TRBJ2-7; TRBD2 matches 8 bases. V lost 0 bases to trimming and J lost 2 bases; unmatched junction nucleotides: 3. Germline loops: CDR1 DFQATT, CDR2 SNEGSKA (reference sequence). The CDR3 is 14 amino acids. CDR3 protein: CSAREPGGPYEQYF. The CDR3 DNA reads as TGCAGTGCTAGAGAGCCGGGAGGGCCCTACGAGCAGTACTTC.

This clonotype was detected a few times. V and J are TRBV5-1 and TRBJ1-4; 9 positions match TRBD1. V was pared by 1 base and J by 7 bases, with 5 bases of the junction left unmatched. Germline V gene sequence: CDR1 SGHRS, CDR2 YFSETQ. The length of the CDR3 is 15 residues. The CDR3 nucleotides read TGCGCCAGCAGCTTGTTTGGGACAGGGAGTGAAAAACTGTTTTTT. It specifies CASSLFGTGSEKLFF.

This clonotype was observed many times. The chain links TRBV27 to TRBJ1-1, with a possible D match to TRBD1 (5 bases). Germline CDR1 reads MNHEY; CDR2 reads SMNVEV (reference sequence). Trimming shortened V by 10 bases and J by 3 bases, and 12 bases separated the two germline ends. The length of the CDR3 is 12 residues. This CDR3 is CATRAEDTEAFF. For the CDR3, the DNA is TGTGCCACCAGGGCGGAGGACACTGAAGCTTTCTTT.

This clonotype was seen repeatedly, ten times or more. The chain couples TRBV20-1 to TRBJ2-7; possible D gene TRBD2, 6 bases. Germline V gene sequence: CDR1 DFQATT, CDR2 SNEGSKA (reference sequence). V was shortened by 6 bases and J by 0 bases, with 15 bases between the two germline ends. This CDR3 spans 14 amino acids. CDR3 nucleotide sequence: TGCAGTGCCCATAGCGGTGTGAGCTCCTACGAGCAGTACTTC. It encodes CSAHSGVSSYEQYF.

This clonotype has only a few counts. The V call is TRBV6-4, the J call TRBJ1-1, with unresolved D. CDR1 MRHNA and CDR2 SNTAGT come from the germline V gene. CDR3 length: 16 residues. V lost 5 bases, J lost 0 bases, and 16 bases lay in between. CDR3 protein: CASSPYGEGMNTEAFF. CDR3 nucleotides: TGTGCCAGCAGTCCTTATGGAGAAGGGATGAACACTGAAGCTTTCTTT.

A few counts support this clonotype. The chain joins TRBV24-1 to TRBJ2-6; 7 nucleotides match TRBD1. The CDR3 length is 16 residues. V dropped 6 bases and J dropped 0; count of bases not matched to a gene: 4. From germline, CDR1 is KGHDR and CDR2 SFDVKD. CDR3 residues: CATSLGQSSGANVLTF. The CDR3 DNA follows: TGTGCCACCAGTCTGGGACAGAGCTCTGGGGCCAACGTCCTGACTTTC.

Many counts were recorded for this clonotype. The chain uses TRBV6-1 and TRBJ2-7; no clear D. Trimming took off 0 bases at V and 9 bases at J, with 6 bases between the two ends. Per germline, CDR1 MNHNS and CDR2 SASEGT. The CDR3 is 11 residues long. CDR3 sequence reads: CASSEAIGQYF. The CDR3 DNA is TGTGCCAGCAGTGAAGCGATAGGGCAGTACTTC.

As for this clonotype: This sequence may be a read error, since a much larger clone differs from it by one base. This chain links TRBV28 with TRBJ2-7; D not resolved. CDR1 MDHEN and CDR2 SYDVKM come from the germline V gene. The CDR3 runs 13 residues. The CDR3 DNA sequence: TGTGCCGGCAGTTTCACTGTGACCTACGAGCAGTACTTC. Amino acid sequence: CAGSFTVTYEQYF.

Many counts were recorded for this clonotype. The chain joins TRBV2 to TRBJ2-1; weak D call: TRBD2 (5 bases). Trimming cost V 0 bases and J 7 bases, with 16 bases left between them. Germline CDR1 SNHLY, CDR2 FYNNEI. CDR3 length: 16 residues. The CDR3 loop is CASSEALDSLWNEQFF. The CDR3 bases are TGTGCCAGCAGTGAAGCTTTGGACTCCCTGTGGAATGAGCAGTTCTTC.

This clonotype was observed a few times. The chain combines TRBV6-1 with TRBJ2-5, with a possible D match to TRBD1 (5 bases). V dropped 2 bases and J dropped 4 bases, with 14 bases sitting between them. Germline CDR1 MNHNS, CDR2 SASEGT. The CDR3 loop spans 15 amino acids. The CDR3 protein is CASSENGHRTETQYF. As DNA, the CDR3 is TGTGCCAGCAGTGAAAACGGACATAGGACAGAGACCCAGTACTTC.

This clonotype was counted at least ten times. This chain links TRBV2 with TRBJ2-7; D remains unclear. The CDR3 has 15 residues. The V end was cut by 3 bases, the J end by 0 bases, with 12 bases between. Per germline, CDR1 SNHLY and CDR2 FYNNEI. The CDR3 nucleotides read TGTGCCAGCAGTGATTCTGTGACGGACTCCTACGAGCAGTACTTC. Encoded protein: CASSDSVTDSYEQYF.

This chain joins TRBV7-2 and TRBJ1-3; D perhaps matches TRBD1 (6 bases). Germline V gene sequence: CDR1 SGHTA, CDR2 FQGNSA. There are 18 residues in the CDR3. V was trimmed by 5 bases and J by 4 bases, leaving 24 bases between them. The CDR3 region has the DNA TGTGCCAGCAGCCTGACGGTTGGCAGGGGTGATGAGGGAAACACCATATATTTT. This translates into CASSLTVGRGDEGNTIYF.

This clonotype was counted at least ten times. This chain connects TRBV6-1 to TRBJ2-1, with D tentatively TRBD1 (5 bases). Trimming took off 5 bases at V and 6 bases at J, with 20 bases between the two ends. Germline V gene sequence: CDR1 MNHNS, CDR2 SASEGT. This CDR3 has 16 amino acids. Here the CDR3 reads CASSSKKGAVGNEQFF. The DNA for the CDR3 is TGTGCCAGCAGTAGTAAAAAAGGGGCGGTAGGCAATGAGCAGTTCTTC.

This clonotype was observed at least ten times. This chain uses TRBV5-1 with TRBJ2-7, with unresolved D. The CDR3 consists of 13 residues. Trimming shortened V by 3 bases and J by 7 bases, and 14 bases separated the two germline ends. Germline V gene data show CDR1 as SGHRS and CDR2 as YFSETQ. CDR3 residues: CASSSDGLLEQYF. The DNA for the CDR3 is TGCGCCAGCAGCTCGGACGGCCTGTTGGAGCAGTACTTC.

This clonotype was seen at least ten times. This CDR3 reads CASSLTTNTEAFF. The CDR3 DNA follows: TGCGCCAGCAGCTTGACGACCAACACTGAAGCTTTCTTT. The chain employs TRBV5-1 and TRBJ1-1; D uncertain. V gave up 1 base and J gave up 2 bases, with 6 bases separating them. Germline CDR1 and CDR2: SGHRS and YFSETQ. The CDR3 has 13 residues.

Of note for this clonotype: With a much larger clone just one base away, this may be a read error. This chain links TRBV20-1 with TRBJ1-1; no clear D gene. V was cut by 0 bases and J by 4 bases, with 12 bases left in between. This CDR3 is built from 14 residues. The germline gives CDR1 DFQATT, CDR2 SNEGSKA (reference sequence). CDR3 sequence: CSARDVTEGTEAFF. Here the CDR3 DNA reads TGCAGTGCTAGAGACGTAACAGAGGGCACTGAAGCTTTCTTT.

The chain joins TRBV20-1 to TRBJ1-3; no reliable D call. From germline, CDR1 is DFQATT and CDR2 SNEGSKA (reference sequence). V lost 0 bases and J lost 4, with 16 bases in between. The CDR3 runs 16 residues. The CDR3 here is CSARDYATYGGNTIYF. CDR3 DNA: TGCAGTGCTAGAGATTATGCCACCTATGGAGGAAACACCATATATTTT.

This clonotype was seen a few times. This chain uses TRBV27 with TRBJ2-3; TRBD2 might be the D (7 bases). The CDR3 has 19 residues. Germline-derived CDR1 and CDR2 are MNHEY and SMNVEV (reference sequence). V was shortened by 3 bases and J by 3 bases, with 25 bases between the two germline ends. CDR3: CASSFNSGRPEGGTDTQYF. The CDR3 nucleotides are TGTGCCAGCAGTTTTAACTCGGGGAGACCGGAGGGGGGGACAGATACGCAGTATTTT.

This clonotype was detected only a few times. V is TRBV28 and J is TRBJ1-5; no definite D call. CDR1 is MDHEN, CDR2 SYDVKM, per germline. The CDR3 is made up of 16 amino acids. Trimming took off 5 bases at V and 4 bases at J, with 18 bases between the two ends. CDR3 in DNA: TGTGCCAGCAGTACTCCCGTGACACTGGGGAATCAGCCCCAGCATTTT. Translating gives CASSTPVTLGNQPQHF.

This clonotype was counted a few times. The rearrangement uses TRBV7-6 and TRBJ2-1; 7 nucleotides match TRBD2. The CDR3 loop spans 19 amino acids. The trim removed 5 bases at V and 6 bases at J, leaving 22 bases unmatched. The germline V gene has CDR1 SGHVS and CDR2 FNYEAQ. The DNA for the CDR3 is TGTGCCAGCAGCCCTGCCATTGTGGGAGCGGGGTCAGGTCGCAATGAGCAGTTCTTC. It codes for CASSPAIVGAGSGRNEQFF.